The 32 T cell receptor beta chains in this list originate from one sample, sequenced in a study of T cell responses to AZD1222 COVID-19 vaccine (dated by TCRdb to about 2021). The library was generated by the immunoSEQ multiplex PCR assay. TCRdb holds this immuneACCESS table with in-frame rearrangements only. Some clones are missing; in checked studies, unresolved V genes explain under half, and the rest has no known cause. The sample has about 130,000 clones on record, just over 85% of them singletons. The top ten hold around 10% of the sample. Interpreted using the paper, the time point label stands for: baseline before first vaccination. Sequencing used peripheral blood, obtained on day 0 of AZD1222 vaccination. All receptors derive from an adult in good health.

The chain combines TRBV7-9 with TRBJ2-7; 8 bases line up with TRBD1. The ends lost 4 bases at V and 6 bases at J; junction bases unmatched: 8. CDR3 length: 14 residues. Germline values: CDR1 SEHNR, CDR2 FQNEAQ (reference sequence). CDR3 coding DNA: TGTGCCAGCAGCTCTCGGACAGGGCAACCCGAGCAGTACTTC. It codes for CASSSRTGQPEQYF. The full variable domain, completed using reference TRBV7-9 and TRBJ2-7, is DTGVSQNPRHKITKRGQNVTFRCDPISEHNRLYWYRQTLGQGPEFLTYFQNEAQLEKSRLLSDRFSAERPKGSFSTLEIQRTEQGDSAMYLCASSSRTGQPEQYFGPGTRLTVT.

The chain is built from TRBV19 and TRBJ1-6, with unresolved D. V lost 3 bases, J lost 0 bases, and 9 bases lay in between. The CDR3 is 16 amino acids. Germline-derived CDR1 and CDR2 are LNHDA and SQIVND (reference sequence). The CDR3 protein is CASSMAGSSYNSPLHF. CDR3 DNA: TGTGCCAGTAGTATGGCCGGGAGCTCCTATAATTCACCCCTCCACTTT.

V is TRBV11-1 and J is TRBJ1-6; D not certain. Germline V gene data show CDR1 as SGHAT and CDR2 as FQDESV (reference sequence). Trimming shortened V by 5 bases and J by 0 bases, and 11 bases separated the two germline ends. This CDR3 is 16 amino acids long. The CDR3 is CASSTLQSSYNSPLHF. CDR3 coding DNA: TGTGCCAGCAGCACCTTACAGAGCTCCTATAATTCACCCCTCCACTTT.

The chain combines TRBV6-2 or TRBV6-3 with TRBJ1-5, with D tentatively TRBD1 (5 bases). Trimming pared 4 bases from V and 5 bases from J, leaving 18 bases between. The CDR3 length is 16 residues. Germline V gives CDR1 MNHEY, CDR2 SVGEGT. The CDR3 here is CASSSRDGGYYQPQHF. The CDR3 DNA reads TGTGCCAGCAGTTCTAGGGACGGGGGTTACTATCAGCCCCAGCATTTT.

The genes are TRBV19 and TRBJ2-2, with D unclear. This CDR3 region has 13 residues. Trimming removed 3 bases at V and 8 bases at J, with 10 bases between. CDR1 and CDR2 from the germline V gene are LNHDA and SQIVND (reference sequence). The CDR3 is CASSIQGLGELFF. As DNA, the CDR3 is TGTGCCAGTAGTATTCAAGGGTTGGGGGAGCTGTTTTTT.

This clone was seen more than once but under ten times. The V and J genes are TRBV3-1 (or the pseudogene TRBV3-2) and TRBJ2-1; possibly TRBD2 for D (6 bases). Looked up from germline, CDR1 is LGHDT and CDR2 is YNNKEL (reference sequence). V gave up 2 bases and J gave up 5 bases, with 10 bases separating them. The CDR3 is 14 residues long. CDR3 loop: CASSQMGLNNEQFF. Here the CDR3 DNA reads TGTGCCAGCAGCCAAATGGGACTCAACAATGAGCAGTTCTTC.

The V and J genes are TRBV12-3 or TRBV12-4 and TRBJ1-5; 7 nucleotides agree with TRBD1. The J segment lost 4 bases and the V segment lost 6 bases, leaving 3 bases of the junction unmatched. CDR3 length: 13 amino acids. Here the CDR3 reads CASRPTGNQPQHF. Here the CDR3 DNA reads TGTGCCAGCAGGCCGACAGGGAATCAGCCCCAGCATTTT.

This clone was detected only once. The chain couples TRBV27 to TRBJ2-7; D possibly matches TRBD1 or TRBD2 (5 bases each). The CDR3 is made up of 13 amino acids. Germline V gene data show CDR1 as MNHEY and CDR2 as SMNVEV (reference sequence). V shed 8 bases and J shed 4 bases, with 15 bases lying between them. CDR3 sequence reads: CASARGAGYEQYF. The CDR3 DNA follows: TGTGCCAGCGCACGAGGGGCCGGTTACGAGCAGTACTTC.

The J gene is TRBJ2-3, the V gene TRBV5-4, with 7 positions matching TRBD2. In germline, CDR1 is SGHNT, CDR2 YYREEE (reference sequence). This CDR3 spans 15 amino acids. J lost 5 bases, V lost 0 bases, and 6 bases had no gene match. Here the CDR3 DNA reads TGTGCCAGCAGCTTGGAAGCGGGGATTCGAGATACGCAGTATTTT. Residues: CASSLEAGIRDTQYF. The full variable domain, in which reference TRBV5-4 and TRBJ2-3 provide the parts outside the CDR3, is ETGVTQSPTHLIKTRGQQVTLRCSSQSGHNTVSWYQQALGQGPQFIFQYYREEENGRGNFPPRFSGLQFPNYSSELNVNALELDDSALYLCASSLEAGIRDTQYFGPGTRLTVL.

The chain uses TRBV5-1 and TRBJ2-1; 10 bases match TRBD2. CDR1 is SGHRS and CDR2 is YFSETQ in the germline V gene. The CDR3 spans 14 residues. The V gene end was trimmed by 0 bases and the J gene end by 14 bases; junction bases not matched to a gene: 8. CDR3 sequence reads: CASSLEVTSGEKFF. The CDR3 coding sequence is TGCGCCAGCAGCTTGGAAGTTACTAGCGGGGAAAAGTTCTTC.

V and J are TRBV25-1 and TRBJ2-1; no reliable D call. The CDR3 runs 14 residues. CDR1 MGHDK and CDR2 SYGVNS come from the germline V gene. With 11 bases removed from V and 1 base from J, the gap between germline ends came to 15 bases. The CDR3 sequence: CASFERPSYNEQFF. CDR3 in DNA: TGTGCCTCCTTTGAGCGCCCTTCCTACAATGAGCAGTTCTTC.

This CDR3 is CASSYTGTSGGAIQYF. The CDR3 DNA follows: TGCGCCAGCAGCTACACCGGGACTAGCGGGGGCGCGATTCAGTACTTC. The V and J genes are TRBV5-1 and TRBJ2-4; 14 nucleotides match TRBD2. Trimming removed 3 bases from V and 10 bases from J; junction bases left unmatched: 9. The CDR3 runs to 16 residues. The germline V gene encodes CDR1 SGHRS and CDR2 YFSETQ.

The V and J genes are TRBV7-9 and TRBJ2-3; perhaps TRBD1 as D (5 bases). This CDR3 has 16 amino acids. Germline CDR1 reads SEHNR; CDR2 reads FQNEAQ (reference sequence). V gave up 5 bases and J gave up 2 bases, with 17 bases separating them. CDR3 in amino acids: CASSPQGGQITDTQYF. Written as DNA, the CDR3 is TGTGCCAGCAGCCCCCAGGGCGGCCAGATCACAGATACGCAGTATTTT.

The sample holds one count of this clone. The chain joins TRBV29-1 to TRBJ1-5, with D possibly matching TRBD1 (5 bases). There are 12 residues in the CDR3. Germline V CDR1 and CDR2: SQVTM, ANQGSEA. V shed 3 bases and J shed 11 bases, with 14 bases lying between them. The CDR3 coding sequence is TGCAGCGTTGACACGACAGCTCATGCCCAGCATTTT. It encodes CSVDTTAHAQHF.

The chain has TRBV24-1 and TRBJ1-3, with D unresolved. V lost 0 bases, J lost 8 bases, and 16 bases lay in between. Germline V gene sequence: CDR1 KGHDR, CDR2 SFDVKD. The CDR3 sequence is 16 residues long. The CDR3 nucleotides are TGTGCCACCAGTGATTTGGCTCCTCCCCCGGGTCACACCATATATTTT. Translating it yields CATSDLAPPPGHTIYF.

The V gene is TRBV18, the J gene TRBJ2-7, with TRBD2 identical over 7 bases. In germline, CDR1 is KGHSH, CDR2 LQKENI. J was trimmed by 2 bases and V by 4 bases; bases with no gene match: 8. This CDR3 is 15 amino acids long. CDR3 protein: CASSQSSSGTYEQYF. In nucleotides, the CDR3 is TGTGCCAGCTCACAATCGTCTAGCGGAACCTACGAGCAGTACTTC.

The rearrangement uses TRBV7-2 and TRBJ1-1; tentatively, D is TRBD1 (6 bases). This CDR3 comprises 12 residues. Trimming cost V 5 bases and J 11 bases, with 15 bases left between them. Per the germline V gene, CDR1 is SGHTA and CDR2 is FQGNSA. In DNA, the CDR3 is TGTGCCAGCAGCGCGGACAGAGTCAGCGCTTTCTTT. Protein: CASSADRVSAFF. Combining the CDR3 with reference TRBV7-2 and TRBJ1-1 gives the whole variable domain GAGVSQSPSNKVTEKGKDVELRCDPISGHTALYWYRQSLGQGLEFLIYFQGNSAPDKSGLPSDRFSAERTGGSVSTLTIQRTQQEDSAVYLCASSADRVSAFFGQGTRLTVV.

The CDR3 DNA follows: TGTGCCAGCAGTATCGGACTAGAAAATTGGGAGACCCAGTACTTC. Translating it yields CASSIGLENWETQYF. V and J are TRBV6-2 or TRBV6-3 and TRBJ2-5, with TRBD2 matching 7 bases. Germline-derived CDR1 and CDR2 are MNHEY and SVGEGT. V gave up 5 bases and J gave up 5 bases; unmatched junction bases: 11. The CDR3 extends over 15 amino acids.

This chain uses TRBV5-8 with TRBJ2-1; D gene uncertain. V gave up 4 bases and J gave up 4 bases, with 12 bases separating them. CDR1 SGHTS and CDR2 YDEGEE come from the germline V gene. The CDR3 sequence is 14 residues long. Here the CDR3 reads CASSPITSYNEQFF. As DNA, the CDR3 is TGTGCCAGCAGCCCGATAACAAGTTACAATGAGCAGTTCTTC.

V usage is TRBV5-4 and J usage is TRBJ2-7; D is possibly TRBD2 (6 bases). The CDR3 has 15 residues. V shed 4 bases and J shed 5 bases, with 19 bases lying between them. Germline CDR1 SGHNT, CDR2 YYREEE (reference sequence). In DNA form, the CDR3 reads TGTGCCAGCAGCACCGGACTACCTCAAGGCGACGAGCAGTACTTC. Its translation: CASSTGLPQGDEQYF.

CDR3 loop: CASSLRSGISMSYEQYF. CDR3 coding DNA: TGCGCCAGCAGCTTGAGGTCCGGGATTAGCATGTCCTACGAGCAGTACTTC. V is TRBV5-1 and J is TRBJ2-7, with a possible D match to TRBD2 (5 bases). The CDR3 consists of 17 residues. The germline gives CDR1 SGHRS, CDR2 YFSETQ. Trimming removed 1 base from V and 1 base from J, with 18 bases in between.

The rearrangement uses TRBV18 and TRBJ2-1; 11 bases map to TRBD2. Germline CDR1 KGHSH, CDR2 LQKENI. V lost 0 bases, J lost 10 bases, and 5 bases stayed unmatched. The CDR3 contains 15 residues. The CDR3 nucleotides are TGTGCCAGCTCACCACCTACTAGCGGGAGACCGGAGCAGTTCTTC. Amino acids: CASSPPTSGRPEQFF.

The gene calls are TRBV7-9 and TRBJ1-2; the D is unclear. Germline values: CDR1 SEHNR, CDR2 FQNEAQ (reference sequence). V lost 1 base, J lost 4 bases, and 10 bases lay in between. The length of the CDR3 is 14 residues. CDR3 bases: TGTGCCAGCAGCTTAGAACCCAGAACCTATGGCTACACCTTC. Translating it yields CASSLEPRTYGYTF.

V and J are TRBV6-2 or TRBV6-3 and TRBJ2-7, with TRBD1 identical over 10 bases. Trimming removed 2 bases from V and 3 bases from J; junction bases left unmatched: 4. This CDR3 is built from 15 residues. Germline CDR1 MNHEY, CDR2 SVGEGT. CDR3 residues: CASSYPGQGYYEQYF. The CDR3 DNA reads TGTGCCAGCAGTTACCCGGGACAGGGGTACTACGAGCAGTACTTC.

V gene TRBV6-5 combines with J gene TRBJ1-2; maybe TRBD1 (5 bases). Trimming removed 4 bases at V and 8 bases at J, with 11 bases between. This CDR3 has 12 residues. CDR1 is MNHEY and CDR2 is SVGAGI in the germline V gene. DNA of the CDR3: TGTGCCAGCAGTTCCGTGGGGGAGGGCTACACCTTC. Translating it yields CASSSVGEGYTF.

The CDR3 nucleotides read TGTGCCAGCAGGATAGACTTCAATCAGCCCCAGCATTTT. Its protein product is CASRIDFNQPQHF. The V call is TRBV6-5, the J call TRBJ1-5, with D uncertain. This CDR3 region has 13 residues. Trimming pared 6 bases from V and 3 bases from J, leaving 9 bases between. CDR1 MNHEY and CDR2 SVGAGI come from the germline V gene.

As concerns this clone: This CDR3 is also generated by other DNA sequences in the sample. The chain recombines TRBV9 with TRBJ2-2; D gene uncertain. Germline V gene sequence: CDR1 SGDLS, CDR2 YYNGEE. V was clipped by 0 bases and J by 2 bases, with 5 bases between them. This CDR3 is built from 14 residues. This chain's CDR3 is CASSVAPNTGELFF. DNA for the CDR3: TGTGCCAGCAGCGTAGCGCCCAACACCGGGGAGCTGTTTTTT. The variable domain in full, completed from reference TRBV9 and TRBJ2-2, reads DSGVTQTPKHLITATGQRVTLRCSPRSGDLSVYWYQQSLDQGLQFLIQYYNGEERAKGNILERFSAQQFPDLHSELNLSSLELGDSALYFCASSVAPNTGELFFGEGSRLTVL.

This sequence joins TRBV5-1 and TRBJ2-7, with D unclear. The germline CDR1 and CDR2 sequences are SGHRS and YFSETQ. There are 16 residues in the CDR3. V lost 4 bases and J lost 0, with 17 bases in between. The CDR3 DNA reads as TGCGCCAGCAGCGCCTACACATCGACGAGCTCCTACGAGCAGTACTTC. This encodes CASSAYTSTSSYEQYF. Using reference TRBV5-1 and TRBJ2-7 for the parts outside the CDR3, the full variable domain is KAGVTQTPRYLIKTRGQQVTLSCSPISGHRSVSWYQQTPGQGLQFLFEYFSETQRNKGNFPGRFSGRQFSNSRSEMNVSTLELGDSALYLCASSAYTSTSSYEQYFGPGTRLTVT.

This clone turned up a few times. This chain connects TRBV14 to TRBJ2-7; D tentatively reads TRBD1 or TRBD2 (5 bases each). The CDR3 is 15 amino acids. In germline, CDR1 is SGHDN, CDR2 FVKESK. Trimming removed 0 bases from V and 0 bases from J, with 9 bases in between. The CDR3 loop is CASSQDEGISYEQYF. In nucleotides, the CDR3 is TGTGCCAGCAGCCAAGATGAGGGGATCTCCTACGAGCAGTACTTC.

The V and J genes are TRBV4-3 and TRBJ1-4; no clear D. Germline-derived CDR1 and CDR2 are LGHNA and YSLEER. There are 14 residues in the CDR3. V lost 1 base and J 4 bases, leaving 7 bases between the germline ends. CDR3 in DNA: TGCGCCAGCAGCCAAGGACGGGTTAATGAAAAACTGTTTTTT. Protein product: CASSQGRVNEKLFF.

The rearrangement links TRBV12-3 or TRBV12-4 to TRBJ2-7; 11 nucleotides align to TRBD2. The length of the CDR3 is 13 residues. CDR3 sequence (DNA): TGTGCCAGCAGTTTATCCCGGACTAGCGGGCTGGTCGTC. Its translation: CASSLSRTSGLVV.

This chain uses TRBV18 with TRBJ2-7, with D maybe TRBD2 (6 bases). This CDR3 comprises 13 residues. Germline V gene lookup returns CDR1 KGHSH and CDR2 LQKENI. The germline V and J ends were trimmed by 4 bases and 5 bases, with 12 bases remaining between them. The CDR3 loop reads CASSQTGSHEQYF. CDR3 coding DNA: TGTGCCAGCTCACAAACCGGGAGCCACGAGCAGTACTTC.